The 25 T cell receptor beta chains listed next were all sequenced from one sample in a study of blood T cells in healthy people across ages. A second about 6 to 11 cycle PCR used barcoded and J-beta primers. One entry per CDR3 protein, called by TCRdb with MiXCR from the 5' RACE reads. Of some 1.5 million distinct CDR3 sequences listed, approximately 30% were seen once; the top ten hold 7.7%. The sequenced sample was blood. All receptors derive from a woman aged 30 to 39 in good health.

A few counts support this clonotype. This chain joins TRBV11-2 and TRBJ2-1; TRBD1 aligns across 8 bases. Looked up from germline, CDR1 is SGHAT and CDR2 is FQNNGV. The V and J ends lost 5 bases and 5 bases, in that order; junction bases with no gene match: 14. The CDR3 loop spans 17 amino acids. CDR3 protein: CASSERLPGQGNNEQFF. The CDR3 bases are TGTGCCAGCAGCGAAAGGCTCCCCGGACAGGGTAACAATGAGCAGTTCTTC.

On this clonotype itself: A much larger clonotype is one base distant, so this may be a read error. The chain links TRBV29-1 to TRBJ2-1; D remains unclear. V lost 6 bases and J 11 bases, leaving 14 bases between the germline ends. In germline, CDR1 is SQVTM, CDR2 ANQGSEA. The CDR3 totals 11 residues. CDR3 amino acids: CSVDLVGKQFF. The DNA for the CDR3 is TGCAGCGTGGACCTAGTAGGTAAGCAGTTCTTC.

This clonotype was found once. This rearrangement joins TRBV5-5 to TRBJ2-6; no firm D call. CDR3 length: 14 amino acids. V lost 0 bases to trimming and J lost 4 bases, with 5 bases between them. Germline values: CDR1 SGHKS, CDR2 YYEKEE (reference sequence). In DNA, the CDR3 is TGTGCCAGCAGCTTGGCTCAGGGGGCCAACGTCCTGACTTTC. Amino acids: CASSLAQGANVLTF.

The CDR3 region is CSASRDLYGYTF. The CDR3 DNA reads as TGCAGTGCTAGTCGGGACCTCTATGGCTACACCTTC. The chain recombines TRBV20-1 with TRBJ1-2, with a weak D call TRBD1 (5 bases). Trimming pared 3 bases from V and 4 bases from J, leaving 9 bases between. This CDR3 spans 12 amino acids. Germline V CDR1 and CDR2: DFQATT, SNEGSKA (reference sequence).

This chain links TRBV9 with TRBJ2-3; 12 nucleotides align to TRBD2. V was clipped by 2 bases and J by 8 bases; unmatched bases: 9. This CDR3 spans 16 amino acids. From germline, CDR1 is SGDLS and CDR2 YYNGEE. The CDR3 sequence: CASSVRLAGEQTTQYF. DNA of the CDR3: TGTGCCAGCAGCGTCAGACTAGCGGGAGAACAAACTACGCAGTATTTT.

The CDR3 DNA sequence: TGTGCCAGCGACAGGGGATCCTACAATGAGCAGTTCTTC. Translation gives CASDRGSYNEQFF. The rearrangement uses TRBV12-3 or TRBV12-4 and TRBJ2-1; the match to TRBD1 covers 8 bases. The CDR3 is made up of 13 amino acids. The V gene end was trimmed by 8 bases and the J gene end by 1 base; junction bases not matched to a gene: 1.

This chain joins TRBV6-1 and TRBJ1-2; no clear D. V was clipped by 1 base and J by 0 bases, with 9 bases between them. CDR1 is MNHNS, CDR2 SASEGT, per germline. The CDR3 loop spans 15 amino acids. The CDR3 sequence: CASSEGIMANYGYTF. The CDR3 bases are TGTGCCAGCAGTGAAGGCATTATGGCTAACTATGGCTACACCTTC.

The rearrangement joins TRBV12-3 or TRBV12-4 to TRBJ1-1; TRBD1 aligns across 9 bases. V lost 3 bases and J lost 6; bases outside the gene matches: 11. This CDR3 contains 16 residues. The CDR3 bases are TGTGCCAGCAGTTTTGACCCGGGACAGGGTCGCGCTGAAGCTTTCTTT. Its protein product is CASSFDPGQGRAEAFF.

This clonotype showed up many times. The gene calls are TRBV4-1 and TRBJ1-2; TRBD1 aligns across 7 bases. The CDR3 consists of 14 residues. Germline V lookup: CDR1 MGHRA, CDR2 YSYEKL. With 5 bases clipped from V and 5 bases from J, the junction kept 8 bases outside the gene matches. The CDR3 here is CASSAQGRGYGYTF. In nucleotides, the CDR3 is TGCGCCAGCAGCGCACAGGGGCGCGGGTATGGCTACACCTTC.

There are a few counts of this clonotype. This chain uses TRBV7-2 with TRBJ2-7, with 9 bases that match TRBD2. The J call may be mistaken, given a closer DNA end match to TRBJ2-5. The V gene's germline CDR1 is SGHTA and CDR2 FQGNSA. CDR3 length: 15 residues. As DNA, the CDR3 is TGTGCCAGCAGCTTAAATCCAGCGGGGGGAGAGACCCAGTACTTC. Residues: CASSLNPAGGETQYF.

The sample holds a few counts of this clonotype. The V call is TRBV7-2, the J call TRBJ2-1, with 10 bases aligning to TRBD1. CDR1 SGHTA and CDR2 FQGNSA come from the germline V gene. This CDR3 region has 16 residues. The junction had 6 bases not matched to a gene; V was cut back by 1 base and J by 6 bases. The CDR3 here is CASSLDGTGAANEQFF. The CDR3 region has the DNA TGTGCCAGCAGCTTAGATGGGACAGGGGCCGCCAATGAGCAGTTCTTC. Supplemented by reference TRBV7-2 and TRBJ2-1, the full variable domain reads GAGVSQSPSNKVTEKGKDVELRCDPISGHTALYWYRQSLGQGLEFLIYFQGNSAPDKSGLPSDRFSAERTGGSVSTLTIQRTQQEDSAVYLCASSLDGTGAANEQFFGPGTRLTVL.

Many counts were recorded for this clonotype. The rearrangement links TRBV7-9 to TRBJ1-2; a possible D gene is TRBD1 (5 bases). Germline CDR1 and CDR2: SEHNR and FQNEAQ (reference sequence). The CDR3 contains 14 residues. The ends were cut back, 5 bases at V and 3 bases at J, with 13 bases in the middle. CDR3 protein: CASSPPREYYGYTF. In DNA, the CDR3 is TGTGCCAGCAGCCCACCCAGGGAGTACTATGGCTACACCTTC.

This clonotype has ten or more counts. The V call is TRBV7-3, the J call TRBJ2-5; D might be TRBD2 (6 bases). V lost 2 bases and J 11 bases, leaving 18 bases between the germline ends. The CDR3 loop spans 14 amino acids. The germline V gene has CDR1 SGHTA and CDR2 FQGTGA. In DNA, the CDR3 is TGTGCCAGCAGCTTAGAGCCCAGAGGAGGGGAGCAGTACTTC. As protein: CASSLEPRGGEQYF.

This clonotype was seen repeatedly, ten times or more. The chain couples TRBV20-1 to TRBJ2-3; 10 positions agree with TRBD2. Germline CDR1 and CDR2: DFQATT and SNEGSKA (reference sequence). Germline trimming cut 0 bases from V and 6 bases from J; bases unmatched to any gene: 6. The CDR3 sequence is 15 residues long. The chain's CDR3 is CSAREASGSSDTQYF. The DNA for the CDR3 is TGCAGTGCTAGAGAAGCTAGCGGGAGCTCGGATACGCAGTATTTT.

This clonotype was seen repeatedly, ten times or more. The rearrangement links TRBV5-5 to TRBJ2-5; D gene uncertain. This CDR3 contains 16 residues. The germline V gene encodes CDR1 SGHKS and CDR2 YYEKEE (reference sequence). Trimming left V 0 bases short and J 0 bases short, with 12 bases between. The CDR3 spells CASSLEDTSYQETQYF. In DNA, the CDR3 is TGTGCCAGCAGCTTGGAAGACACATCGTACCAAGAGACCCAGTACTTC. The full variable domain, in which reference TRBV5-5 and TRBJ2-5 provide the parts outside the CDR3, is DAGVTQSPTHLIKTRGQQVTLRCSPISGHKSVSWYQQVLGQGPQFIFQYYEKEERGRGNFPDRFSARQFPNYSSELNVNALLLGDSALYLCASSLEDTSYQETQYFGPGTRLLVL.

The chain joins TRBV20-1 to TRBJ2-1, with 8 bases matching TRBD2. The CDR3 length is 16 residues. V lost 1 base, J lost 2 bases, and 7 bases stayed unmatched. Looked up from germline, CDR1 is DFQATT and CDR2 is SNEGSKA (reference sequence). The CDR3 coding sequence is TGCAGTGCTAGAGCTCCGGGACTAGGTGCCTACAATGAGCAGTTCTTC. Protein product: CSARAPGLGAYNEQFF.

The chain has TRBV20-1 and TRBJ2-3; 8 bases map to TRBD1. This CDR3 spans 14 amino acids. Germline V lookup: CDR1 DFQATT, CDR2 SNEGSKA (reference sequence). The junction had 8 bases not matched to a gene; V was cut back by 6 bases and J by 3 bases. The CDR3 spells CSAPGQGLTDTQYF. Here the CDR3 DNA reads TGCAGTGCCCCTGGACAGGGTCTAACAGATACGCAGTATTTT.

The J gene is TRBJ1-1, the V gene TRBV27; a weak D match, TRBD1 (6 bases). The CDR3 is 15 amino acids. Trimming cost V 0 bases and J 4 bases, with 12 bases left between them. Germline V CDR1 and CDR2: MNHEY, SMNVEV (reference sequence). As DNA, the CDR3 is TGTGCCAGCAGTTTATCGAACAGGGTAGTCACTGAAGCTTTCTTT. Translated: CASSLSNRVVTEAFF.

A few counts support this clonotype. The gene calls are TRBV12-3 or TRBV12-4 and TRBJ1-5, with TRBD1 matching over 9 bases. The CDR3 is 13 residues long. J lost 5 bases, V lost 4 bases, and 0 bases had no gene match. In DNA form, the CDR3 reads TGTGCCAGCAGTTGGACAGGGGATCAGCCCCAGCATTTT. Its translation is CASSWTGDQPQHF.

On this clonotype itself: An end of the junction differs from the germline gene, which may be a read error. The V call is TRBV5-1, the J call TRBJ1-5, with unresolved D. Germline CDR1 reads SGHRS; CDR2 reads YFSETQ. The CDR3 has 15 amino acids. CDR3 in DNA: TGCGCCAGCAGCTTGTCAGGTGGTAGCAGTCAGCCCCAGCATTTT. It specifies CASSLSGGSSQPQHF.

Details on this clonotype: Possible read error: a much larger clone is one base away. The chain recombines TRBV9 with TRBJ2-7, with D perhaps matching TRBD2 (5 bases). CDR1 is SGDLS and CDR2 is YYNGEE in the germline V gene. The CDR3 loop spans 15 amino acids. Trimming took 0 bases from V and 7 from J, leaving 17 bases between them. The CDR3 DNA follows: TGTGCCAGCAGCGTAGTGAGCGGCCTCTACAATGAGCAGTACTTC. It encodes CASSVVSGLYNEQYF. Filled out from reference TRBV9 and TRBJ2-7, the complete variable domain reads DSGVTQTPKHLITATGQRVTLRCSPRSGDLSVYWYQQSLDQGLQFLIQYYNGEERAKGNILERFSAQQFPDLHSELNLSSLELGDSALYFCASSVVSGLYNEQYFGPGTRLTVT.

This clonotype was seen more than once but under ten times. Here the CDR3 reads CASSRWTGDTQYF. CDR3 bases: TGTGCCAGCAGCAGATGGACAGGAGATACGCAGTATTTT. This chain links TRBV7-2 with TRBJ2-3, with TRBD1 matching 7 bases. The CDR3 loop spans 13 amino acids. Germline values: CDR1 SGHTA, CDR2 FQGNSA. With V trimmed by 5 bases and J by 5 bases, 4 bases remained unmatched.

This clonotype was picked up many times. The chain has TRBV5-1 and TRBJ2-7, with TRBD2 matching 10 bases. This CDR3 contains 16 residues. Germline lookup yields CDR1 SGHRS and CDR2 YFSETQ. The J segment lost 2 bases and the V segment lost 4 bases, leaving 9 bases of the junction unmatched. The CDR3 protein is CASSPSGTSVTYEQYF. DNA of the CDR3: TGCGCCAGCAGCCCCTCGGGGACTAGCGTAACCTACGAGCAGTACTTC. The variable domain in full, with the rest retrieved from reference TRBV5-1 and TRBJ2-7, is KAGVTQTPRYLIKTRGQQVTLSCSPISGHRSVSWYQQTPGQGLQFLFEYFSETQRNKGNFPGRFSGRQFSNSRSEMNVSTLELGDSALYLCASSPSGTSVTYEQYFGPGTRLTVT.

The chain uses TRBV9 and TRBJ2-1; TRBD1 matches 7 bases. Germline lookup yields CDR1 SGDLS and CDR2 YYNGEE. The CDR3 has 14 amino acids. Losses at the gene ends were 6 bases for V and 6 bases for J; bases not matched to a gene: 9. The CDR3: CASTRDSGPNEQFF. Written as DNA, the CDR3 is TGTGCCAGCACCCGGGACAGTGGCCCCAATGAGCAGTTCTTC.

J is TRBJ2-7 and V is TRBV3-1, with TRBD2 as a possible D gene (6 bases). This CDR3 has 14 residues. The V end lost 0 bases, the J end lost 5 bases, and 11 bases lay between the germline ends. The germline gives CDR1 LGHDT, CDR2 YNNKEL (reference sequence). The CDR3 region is CASSQDRLANEQYF. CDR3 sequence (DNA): TGTGCCAGCAGCCAAGATCGCCTAGCGAACGAGCAGTACTTC.